The sequence of this TCR beta chain was determined in a study of vaccination and CD4 T cells after COVID-19. About the research overall: Median time from COVID diagnosis to post-COVID sampling was approximately 3.5 months (35 to 161).

Stated treatment: approximately 9-day PBMC culture with coronavirus spike peptide pools or control peptides (ViraFEST assay). Half the growth medium was swapped for new IL-2 medium on days 3 and 7. This clonotype was seen more than once but under ten times. Its target is unknown. The ends lost 0 bases at V and 4 bases at J; junction bases unmatched: 14. This CDR3 has 18 residues. In germline, CDR1 is MNHEY, CDR2 SVGAGI. The Oncomine TCR Beta short-read assay generated sequence data from the DNA of cultured CD4+ T cells. TCRdb recomputed calls from the PCR reads with MiXCR, one row per CDR3 protein. The top ten clones hold approximately 8% of a sample with about 14,000 distinct CDR3 sequences, 52% of them seen once.

The chain has TRBV6-5 and TRBJ2-7, with 8 bases that match TRBD2. The source material was CD4+ T cells from blood, cultured in vitro. This TCR derives from a human donor who had recovered from COVID-19. The CDR3: CASSYSPPGVAGMYEQYF. The CDR3 DNA follows: TGTGCCAGCAGTTACTCACCTCCCGGTGTAGCGGGAATGTACGAGCAGTACTTC.